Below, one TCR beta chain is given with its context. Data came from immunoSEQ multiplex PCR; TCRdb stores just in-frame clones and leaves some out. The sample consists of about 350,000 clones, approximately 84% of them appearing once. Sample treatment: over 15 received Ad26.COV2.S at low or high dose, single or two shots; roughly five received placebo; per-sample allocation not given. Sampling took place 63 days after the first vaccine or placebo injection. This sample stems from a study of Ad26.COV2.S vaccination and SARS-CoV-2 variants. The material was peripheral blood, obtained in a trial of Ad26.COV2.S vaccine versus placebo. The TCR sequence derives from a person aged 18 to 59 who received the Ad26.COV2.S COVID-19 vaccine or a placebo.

The CDR3 loop reads CASSLQGTANTEAFF. The CDR3 DNA is TGTGCCAGCAGCCTCCAAGGGACGGCCAACACTGAAGCTTTCTTT. The V gene is TRBV28, the J gene TRBJ1-1; D is perhaps TRBD1 (5 bases). Germline values: CDR1 MDHEN, CDR2 SYDVKM. This CDR3 spans 15 amino acids. V gave up 6 bases and J gave up 2 bases, with 16 bases separating them.